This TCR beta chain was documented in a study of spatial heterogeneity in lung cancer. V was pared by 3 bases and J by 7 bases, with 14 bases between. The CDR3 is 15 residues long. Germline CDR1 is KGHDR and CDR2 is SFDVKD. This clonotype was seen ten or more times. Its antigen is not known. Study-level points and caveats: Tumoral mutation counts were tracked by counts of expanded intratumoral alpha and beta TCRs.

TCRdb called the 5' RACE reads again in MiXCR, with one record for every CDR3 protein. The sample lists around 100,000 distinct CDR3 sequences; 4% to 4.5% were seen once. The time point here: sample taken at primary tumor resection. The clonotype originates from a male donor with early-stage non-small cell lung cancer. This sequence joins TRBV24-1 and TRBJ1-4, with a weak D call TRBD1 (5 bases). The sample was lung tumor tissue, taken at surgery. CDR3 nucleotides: TGTGCCACCAGTGATCCTCGCGGGACCGGTGAAAAACTGTTTTTT. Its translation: CATSDPRGTGEKLFF.